This T cell receptor (beta chain) was sequenced for a study of shared clonotypes between healthy human individuals (dated by TCRdb to the early 2020s). In terms of the full investigation: A few men and two women, aged 18 to 49 years, made up the cohort. To estimate repertoire size and how much clonotypes are shared between individuals, the study performed deep sequencing of blood TCR repertoires from a handful of healthy adults. Libraries were prepared and TCR repertoires were sequenced by different laboratories using diverse techniques, in order to increase sequencing depth and limit assay-specific biases. For each donor, CD4 naive and CD4 memory were each run on three plates, CD8 naive on two plates, and CD8 memory on one plate. Leukapheresis yielded between about 0.94 and 9.5 billion PBMCs per donor.

The donors were healthy, HIV-negative adults who had no recently reported acute infections or vaccinations. Only Caucasian adults living in Nashville, Tennessee, USA were represented among the donors. CD4+ T cells were enriched by magnetic negative selection; naive cells were then positively selected on CD45RA, and the negative fraction formed the memory subset. Blood was obtained by leukapheresis, after which PBMCs were separated by Ficoll-Histopaque density gradient centrifugation and cryopreserved in liquid nitrogen vapor phase. Analytical flow cytometry was used to check the purity and quantity of each magnetically sorted T cell population. From each sorted fraction, genomic DNA was isolated and quantified by UV absorbance on a Nanodrop 2000c. V is clipped by 0 bases and J by 7 bases, and the sequence between their germline boundaries is 10 bases long. The CDR3 numbers 13 residues from cysteine through phenylalanine. CDR3 DNA is the only sequence kept; it has 39 bases, read in frame from the first base. The germline V gene supplies CDR1 SGHDT and CDR2 YYEEEE.

As for this clone: Its antigen is currently not known. The sample holds no much larger clone one base away, and base qualities are not on file.

The research as a whole found: Naive subsets generally had larger estimated clonotype richness than memory subsets. Clonotypes shared by all four sorted-subset donors showed higher generation probabilities than non-shared clonotypes. Pairwise subsampling led to the expectation that sequencing depth would affect the degree of clonotype sharing among donors. Rarefaction of sorted-subset datasets indicated incomplete sequencing despite the large sequencing depth. Sharing across a handful of donors was observed for about 4.8% of naive CD4, about 3.2% of naive CD8, about 2.3% of memory CD4, and over 0.3% of memory CD8 clonotypes. The genetic and exposure-history diversity represented was limited by the small number of donors. Sampling was limited to blood, and TCR repertoires in tissue likely differ from TCR repertoires in blood.

Using the deep immunoSEQ assay, multiplex PCR amplified TCR CDR3 regions from genomic DNA. For each cell subset, the extracted genomic DNA was distributed evenly across all wells of several immunoSEQ 96-well plates, and each plate served as one replicate. Each replicate PCR for sorted subsets received roughly 0.2 ug genomic DNA, equal to about 30,000 T cell genomes. Purified libraries were measured with a Qubit 3.0 fluorometer, size-checked on a Bioanalyzer 2100, and measured again with the KAPA Library Quantification kit. Every immunoSEQ 96-well plate was sequenced on a dedicated single-read 150-cycle Illumina NextSeq 550 flow cell. From the authors' description of their analysis: Because the immunoSEQ output included only junctional sequences and no quality scores, the filtering could not be the same as the filtering used for full-length reads. To assign V/J genes and CDR3, sequences were annotated using PyIR, a Python wrapper for IgBLAST v1.9, with IMGT germline references. Any read was removed if the V/J assignment was weak (E-value above 1e-6), the CDR3 was missing, or the read contained stop codons, out-of-frame junctions, or ambiguous translated residues. V3J clonotypes were defined as sequences sharing an identical inferred V gene, J gene, and CDR3 amino acid sequence. Percentage overlap between repertoires was calculated by dividing the number of shared unique clonotypes by the size of the smaller repertoire. Three approaches were used to assess repertoire richness: RTK rarefaction, the Chao1 estimator, and Recon v2.1 estimates of unobserved clonotypes. OLGA was used to compute generation probabilities for all TCRbeta clonotypes that the gDNA method yielded from a few donors. As stored in TCRdb, this immuneACCESS dataset retains in-frame rearrangements with V and J assigned. A fraction of the clones does not appear; measured against another copy, unresolved V genes explain less than half of the discrepancy, and the remainder lacks a known reason. The DNA was the basis for D and trimming; V, J and clone size are from that table. Within this sample are approximately 1.1 million clones, with about four fifths of them counted one time only. The ten largest clones take up 0.5% to 0.6% of the sample.

The clonotype originates from a man younger than 35 in good health. Some clones in this sample may be carry-over from other donors' samples. The chain was built from TRBV5-6 and TRBJ1-1; the D gene lacks a confident call. Input material: memory CD4+ T cells from PBMCs. Explained via the paper, the cell subset or site label denotes: CD45RA-negative fraction. Here is the DNA: TGTGCCAGCAGCTTGGGGTCAGGACTTGAAGCTTTCTTT. Its protein reads: CASSLGSGLEAFF.